A single sample is the source of the 9 T cell receptor beta chains below, sequenced in a study of blood T cell repertoires in COVID-19. The method was immunoSEQ multiplex PCR; TCRdb's version includes in-frame clones alone and lacks a portion of them. The table lists about 140,000 clones, approximately 87% of them singletons. Material for sequencing was peripheral blood. The receptors stem from a woman aged 35 to 49 with acute or convalescent COVID-19.

The chain couples TRBV4-2 to TRBJ2-3; 8 nucleotides match TRBD2. J was trimmed by 1 base and V by 1 base; bases with no gene match: 4. This CDR3 is 16 amino acids long. Germline loops: CDR1 LGHNA, CDR2 YNFKEQ. CDR3 sequence reads: CASSQAAGAGTDTQYF. For the CDR3, the DNA is TGTGCCAGCAGCCAAGCAGCGGGAGCAGGCACAGATACGCAGTATTTT.

The chain joins TRBV10-3 to TRBJ1-5; no clear D. This CDR3 has 15 amino acids. Germline CDR1 is ENHRY and CDR2 is SYGVKD. V dropped 0 bases and J dropped 6 bases, with 12 bases sitting between them. The CDR3 loop is CAISESAASGQPQHF. CDR3 sequence (DNA): TGTGCCATCAGTGAGTCAGCGGCTTCAGGTCAGCCCCAGCATTTT.

The CDR3 DNA reads as TGCGCCAGCAGCCCGGACAGCACTAATGAAAAACTGTTTTTT. Translation gives CASSPDSTNEKLFF. The genes are TRBV5-1 and TRBJ1-4; a possible D gene is TRBD1 (6 bases). This CDR3 comprises 14 residues. Looked up from germline, CDR1 is SGHRS and CDR2 is YFSETQ. The ends were cut back, 4 bases at V and 2 bases at J, with 9 bases in the middle.

The chain has TRBV3-1 (or the pseudogene TRBV3-2) and TRBJ2-2; perhaps TRBD2 as D (5 bases). The germline V gene has CDR1 LGHDT and CDR2 YNNKEL (reference sequence). CDR3 length: 14 amino acids. Deletions cut 2 bases from V and 1 base from J, with 5 bases between. CDR3 loop: CASSQSGNTGELFF. The CDR3 DNA follows: TGTGCCAGCAGCCAAAGCGGGAACACCGGGGAGCTGTTTTTT.

V usage is TRBV28 and J usage is TRBJ2-1, with D perhaps TRBD2 (6 bases). This CDR3 has 15 amino acids. Germline-derived CDR1 and CDR2 are MDHEN and SYDVKM. Trimming shortened V by 6 bases and J by 0 bases, and 12 bases separated the two germline ends. CDR3 loop: CASRDLASSYNEQFF. The CDR3 DNA reads TGTGCCAGCAGAGATCTAGCGAGCTCCTACAATGAGCAGTTCTTC.

V usage is TRBV30 and J usage is TRBJ2-3; D gene uncertain. Germline-derived CDR1 and CDR2 are GTSNPN and SVGIG (reference sequence). V shed 6 bases and J shed 5 bases, with 6 bases lying between them. The CDR3 length is 10 residues. CDR3 nucleotide sequence: TGTGCCTGTTCTATAGATACGCAGTATTTT. This translates into CACSIDTQYF.

The gene calls are TRBV11-2 and TRBJ1-2, with 9 bases that match TRBD1. The J segment lost 4 bases and the V segment lost 1 base, leaving 4 bases of the junction unmatched. CDR1 is SGHAT, CDR2 FQNNGV, per germline. The CDR3 consists of 15 residues. Here the CDR3 reads CASSLGTGARYGYTF. The DNA for the CDR3 is TGTGCCAGCAGCTTAGGGACAGGGGCGCGCTATGGCTACACCTTC. Variable domain in full (rest from reference TRBV11-2 and TRBJ1-2): EAGVAQSPRYKIIEKRQSVAFWCNPISGHATLYWYQQILGQGPKLLIQFQNNGVVDDSQLPKDRFSAERLKGVDSTLKIQPAKLEDSAVYLCASSLGTGARYGYTFGSGTRLTVV.

The V gene is TRBV5-6, the J gene TRBJ2-1; TRBD2 matches at 13 bases. Germline CDR1 is SGHDT and CDR2 is YYEEEE. The CDR3 consists of 19 residues. Trimming removed 6 bases from V and 4 bases from J; junction bases left unmatched: 16. In nucleotides, the CDR3 is TGTGCCAGCAACCCAGGGGGCGGGAGGACTAGCGGGAGTTACAATGAGCAGTTCTTC. Amino acids: CASNPGGGRTSGSYNEQFF.

The chain is built from TRBV10-1 and TRBJ1-5; D is possibly TRBD1 (6 bases). V lost 7 bases to trimming and J lost 0 bases, with 16 bases between them. Germline-derived CDR1 and CDR2 are WNHNN and SYGVQD (reference sequence). The CDR3 covers 16 residues. The CDR3 DNA follows: TGCGCCAGCACCGACCCCCCGGACAGTAGCAATCAGCCCCAGCATTTT. Its protein product is CASTDPPDSSNQPQHF.